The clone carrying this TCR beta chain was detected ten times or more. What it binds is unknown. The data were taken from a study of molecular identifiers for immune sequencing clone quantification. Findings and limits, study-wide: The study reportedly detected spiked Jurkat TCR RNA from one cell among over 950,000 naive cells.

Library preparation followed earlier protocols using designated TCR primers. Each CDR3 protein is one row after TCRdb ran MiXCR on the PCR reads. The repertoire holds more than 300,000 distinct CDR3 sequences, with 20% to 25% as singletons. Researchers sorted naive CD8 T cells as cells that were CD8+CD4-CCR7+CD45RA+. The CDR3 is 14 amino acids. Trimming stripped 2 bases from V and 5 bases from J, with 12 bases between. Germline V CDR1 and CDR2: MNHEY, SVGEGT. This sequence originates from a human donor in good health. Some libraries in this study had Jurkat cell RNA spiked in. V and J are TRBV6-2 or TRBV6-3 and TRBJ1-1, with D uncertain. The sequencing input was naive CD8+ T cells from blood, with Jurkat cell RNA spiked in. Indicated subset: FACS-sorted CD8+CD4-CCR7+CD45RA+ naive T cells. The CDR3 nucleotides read TGTGCCAGCAGTTACGTCCGGGGAGGAACTGAAGCTTTCTTT. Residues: CASSYVRGGTEAFF.